A single sample is the source of the 30 T cell receptor beta chains below, sequenced in a study of shared clonotypes between healthy human individuals. Some clones are missing from TCRdb's copy, which holds only in-frame ones; the method was immunoSEQ multiplex PCR. The repertoire holds 2 million to 2.5 million clones, approximately 94% seen once, with around 0.13% in the top ten. Source material: naive CD4+ T cells sorted from blood. Subset given: CD45RA+ positively selected. The receptors were sampled from a man younger than 30 in good health.

This chain connects TRBV25-1 to TRBJ2-3; 9 bases line up with TRBD2. The length of the CDR3 is 18 residues. The V gene's germline CDR1 is MGHDK and CDR2 SYGVNS. J gave up 1 base and V 1 base, and 9 bases lay outside the gene matches. The CDR3 DNA follows: TGTGCCAGCAGTGAATTTGCGGGGGGGCGCCGCGGCACAGATACGCAGTATTTT. This translates into CASSEFAGGRRGTDTQYF.

This clone appeared once. CDR3 sequence reads: CASTPGIGNEQFF. The CDR3 nucleotides read TGCGCCAGCACGCCGGGGATCGGGAATGAGCAGTTCTTC. This chain links TRBV5-1 with TRBJ2-1, with a weak D call TRBD2 (5 bases). V was cut by 6 bases and J by 7 bases, with 14 bases left in between. CDR1 SGHRS and CDR2 YFSETQ come from the germline V gene. CDR3 length: 13 residues. Using reference TRBV5-1 and TRBJ2-1 for the parts outside the CDR3, the full variable domain is KAGVTQTPRYLIKTRGQQVTLSCSPISGHRSVSWYQQTPGQGLQFLFEYFSETQRNKGNFPGRFSGRQFSNSRSEMNVSTLELGDSALYLCASTPGIGNEQFFGPGTRLTVL.

V and J are TRBV30 and TRBJ2-7, with TRBD1 identical over 7 bases. With 3 bases clipped from V and 2 bases from J, the junction kept 4 bases outside the gene matches. From germline, CDR1 is GTSNPN and CDR2 SVGIG (reference sequence). CDR3 length: 13 residues. The CDR3: CAWSRDSTYEQYF. For the CDR3, the DNA is TGTGCCTGGAGCCGGGACAGTACCTACGAGCAGTACTTC.

Only one count was recorded for this clone. This chain links TRBV19 with TRBJ2-5; D is possibly TRBD1 (6 bases). Germline CDR1 LNHDA, CDR2 SQIVND (reference sequence). The germline V and J ends were trimmed by 6 bases and 5 bases, with 19 bases remaining between them. The CDR3 sequence is 15 residues long. The CDR3 coding sequence is TGTGCCAGTAGGCCCTCAGGGCAGGGGATGGAGACCCAGTACTTC. Translating gives CASRPSGQGMETQYF.

The chain uses TRBV7-9 and TRBJ2-7, with D possibly being TRBD1 (6 bases). This CDR3 has 16 amino acids. The V end lost 5 bases, the J end lost 2 bases, and 19 bases lay between the germline ends. Germline CDR1 SEHNR, CDR2 FQNEAQ (reference sequence). The CDR3 spells CASSLWDEGDAYEQYF. The CDR3 coding sequence is TGTGCCAGCAGCCTGTGGGATGAGGGGGACGCCTACGAGCAGTACTTC. Complete variable domain (other parts from reference TRBV7-9 and TRBJ2-7): DTGVSQNPRHKITKRGQNVTFRCDPISEHNRLYWYRQTLGQGPEFLTYFQNEAQLEKSRLLSDRFSAERPKGSFSTLEIQRTEQGDSAMYLCASSLWDEGDAYEQYFGPGTRLTVT.

The CDR3: CASSPNTGGGSPLHF. The DNA for the CDR3 is TGTGCCAGTAGTCCCAATACAGGGGGTGGATCACCCCTCCACTTT. This sequence joins TRBV19 and TRBJ1-6; TRBD1 aligns across 8 bases. The germline V gene encodes CDR1 LNHDA and CDR2 SQIVND (reference sequence). This CDR3 is built from 15 residues. J gave up 10 bases and V 5 bases, and 10 bases lay outside the gene matches.

Of note for this clone: The identical CDR3 is also encoded by other nucleotide sequences in the sample. The rearrangement joins TRBV18 to TRBJ2-5; the D is unclear. Germline CDR1 KGHSH, CDR2 LQKENI. V was cut by 1 base and J by 1 base, with 7 bases left in between. This CDR3 has 14 amino acids. The CDR3 loop is CASSPQAGQETQYF. CDR3 coding DNA: TGTGCCAGCTCACCACAGGCAGGCCAAGAGACCCAGTACTTC.

The rearrangement uses TRBV9 and TRBJ2-7, with D perhaps matching TRBD1 (8 bases). The germline CDR1 and CDR2 sequences are SGDLS and YYNGEE. There are 16 residues in the CDR3. Trimming left V 1 base short and J 6 bases short, with 20 bases between. CDR3: CASSVSAGQAPGEQYF. Written as DNA, the CDR3 is TGTGCCAGCAGCGTATCAGCGGGACAGGCCCCCGGCGAGCAGTACTTC.

The chain is built from TRBV6-1 and TRBJ1-1, with D possibly TRBD1 on 6 matching bases. The germline V gene has CDR1 MNHNS and CDR2 SASEGT. Trimming removed 7 bases at V and 1 base at J, with 13 bases between. The CDR3 runs to 14 residues. The CDR3 DNA follows: TGTGCCAGCAAGACAAGGGGGTCGAACACTGAAGCTTTCTTT. It codes for CASKTRGSNTEAFF.

The V call is TRBV14, the J call TRBJ2-1; 8 bases align to TRBD1. Germline lookup yields CDR1 SGHDN and CDR2 FVKESK. After removal of 4 bases from V and 5 bases from J, the junction contained 10 bases not matched to a gene. This CDR3 is built from 16 residues. This CDR3 is CASSRIHGTGDNEQFF. CDR3 DNA: TGTGCCAGCAGCCGAATCCATGGGACAGGAGACAATGAGCAGTTCTTC.

The V gene is TRBV27, the J gene TRBJ1-1; D not certain. Germline V gene sequence: CDR1 MNHEY, CDR2 SMNVEV (reference sequence). The CDR3 sequence is 11 residues long. The V and J ends lost 0 bases and 10 bases respectively, with 6 bases between them. The CDR3 loop reads CASSLSEGAFF. CDR3 bases: TGTGCCAGCAGTTTATCGGAGGGAGCTTTCTTT.

The chain combines TRBV5-1 with TRBJ2-7; 12 nucleotides line up with TRBD1. There are 15 residues in the CDR3. Germline CDR1 reads SGHRS; CDR2 reads YFSETQ. Unmatched junction bases numbered 7, after V lost 4 bases and J lost 5 bases. CDR3 nucleotides: TGCGCCAGCAGCACCGCCGGGACAGGGGGCCACGAGCAGTACTTC. It encodes CASSTAGTGGHEQYF.

CDR3 sequence reads: CASNRVSGSSYNEQFF. The CDR3 nucleotides read TGTGCCAGCAACAGGGTTAGCGGGAGCTCCTACAATGAGCAGTTCTTC. The rearrangement uses TRBV11-2 and TRBJ2-1; TRBD2 matches at 9 bases. CDR1 is SGHAT, CDR2 FQNNGV, per germline. The CDR3 is 16 residues long. V gave up 7 bases and J gave up 0 bases; unmatched junction bases: 7.

This rearrangement joins TRBV10-3 to TRBJ2-2; either TRBD1 or TRBD2 may supply D (6 bases each). The V and J ends lost 8 bases and 4 bases respectively, with 17 bases between them. The CDR3 length is 15 residues. Germline loops: CDR1 ENHRY, CDR2 SYGVKD. The CDR3 region is CAIRTQGGGTGELFF. The CDR3 DNA is TGTGCCATCCGAACACAGGGAGGAGGCACCGGGGAGCTGTTTTTT.

V gene TRBV10-2 combines with J gene TRBJ1-6; D remains ambiguous. There are 16 residues in the CDR3. The V end lost 3 bases, the J end lost 3 bases, and 12 bases lay between the germline ends. CDR1 and CDR2 (germline): WSHSY, SAAADI. The CDR3 coding sequence is TGCGCCAGCAGTGAAATAGAGACAAACTATAATTCACCCCTCCACTTT. Encoded protein: CASSEIETNYNSPLHF.

The V call is TRBV19, the J call TRBJ1-5; 7 bases are shared with TRBD1. Germline V lookup: CDR1 LNHDA, CDR2 SQIVND (reference sequence). V lost 0 bases to trimming and J lost 0 bases; unmatched junction nucleotides: 8. The length of the CDR3 is 18 residues. The CDR3 spells CASSIEGGRPYSNQPQHF. Written as DNA, the CDR3 is TGTGCCAGTAGTATAGAAGGGGGCAGACCGTATAGCAATCAGCCCCAGCATTTT.

The chain combines TRBV23-1 with TRBJ2-5; D tentatively reads TRBD1 or TRBD2 (5 bases each). TRBV23-1 is recorded as an ORF, its role being uncertain. The CDR3 is made up of 18 amino acids. Trimming shortened V by 0 bases and J by 0 bases, and 17 bases separated the two germline ends. CDR3 DNA sequence: TGCGCCAGCAGTCAATCGACGGACCTCCTGGGGGACCAAGAGACCCAGTACTTC. It specifies CASSQSTDLLGDQETQYF.

In this sample, this clone turned up once. The rearrangement uses TRBV5-4 and TRBJ1-4; D is possibly TRBD1 (6 bases). CDR3 length equals 15 residues. The germline gives CDR1 SGHNT, CDR2 YYREEE (reference sequence). V gave up 5 bases and J gave up 5 bases, with 16 bases separating them. Written as DNA, the CDR3 is TGTGCCAGCAGTTACATCGGGACAATAAATGAAAAACTGTTTTTT. Its translation: CASSYIGTINEKLFF.

In regard to this clone: Other DNA variants within this sample encode the same CDR3. The chain is built from TRBV5-1 and TRBJ2-3; D is undetermined. This CDR3 comprises 15 residues. V lost 4 bases to trimming and J lost 0 bases, with 12 bases between them. Germline CDR1 and CDR2: SGHRS and YFSETQ. The CDR3 DNA reads TGCGCCAGCAGCCCTGTGGGGATTAGCACAGATACGCAGTATTTT. It specifies CASSPVGISTDTQYF.

The chain links TRBV5-1 to TRBJ1-1; 8 bases map to TRBD1. The CDR3 spans 15 residues. Germline loops: CDR1 SGHRS, CDR2 YFSETQ. Trimming removed 6 bases from V and 11 bases from J; junction bases left unmatched: 18. CDR3 coding DNA: TGCGCCAGCAACCCAGGGGGCACGGAAGCGAAATTGGCTTTCTTT. This gives the protein CASNPGGTEAKLAFF.

The chain uses TRBV6-1 and TRBJ2-1; 10 positions match TRBD1. The germline CDR1 and CDR2 sequences are MNHNS and SASEGT. The CDR3 has 15 residues. Germline trimming cut 5 bases from V and 6 bases from J; bases unmatched to any gene: 7. CDR3 nucleotides: TGTGCCAGCAGTTCCGGGACAGGGGACAGCAATGAGCAGTTCTTC. Residues: CASSSGTGDSNEQFF.

The chain recombines TRBV5-1 with TRBJ2-2; 10 bases map to TRBD1. Germline CDR1 reads SGHRS; CDR2 reads YFSETQ. This CDR3 region has 15 residues. With 4 bases clipped from V and 5 bases from J, the junction kept 5 bases outside the gene matches. CDR3 in amino acids: CASSQGQGRTGELFF. As DNA, the CDR3 is TGCGCCAGCAGCCAGGGACAGGGGCGTACCGGGGAGCTGTTTTTT. The full variable domain, completed using reference TRBV5-1 and TRBJ2-2, is KAGVTQTPRYLIKTRGQQVTLSCSPISGHRSVSWYQQTPGQGLQFLFEYFSETQRNKGNFPGRFSGRQFSNSRSEMNVSTLELGDSALYLCASSQGQGRTGELFFGEGSRLTVL.

The chain links TRBV27 to TRBJ1-1; TRBD1 matches at 9 bases. Germline V gene data show CDR1 as MNHEY and CDR2 as SMNVEV (reference sequence). The CDR3 contains 15 residues. The junction had 2 bases not matched to a gene; V was cut back by 0 bases and J by 3 bases. Written as DNA, the CDR3 is TGTGCCAGCAGTTTATCGGGACAGGGCTACACTGAAGCTTTCTTT. Encoded protein: CASSLSGQGYTEAFF.

The chain is built from TRBV4-3 and TRBJ2-2; TRBD1 is a possible D gene (6 bases). Looked up from germline, CDR1 is LGHNA and CDR2 is YSLEER. CDR3 length equals 17 residues. V was pared by 0 bases and J by 1 base, with 12 bases between. The CDR3 region is CASSQELGAVNTGELFF. The CDR3 DNA reads TGCGCCAGCAGCCAAGAATTGGGGGCGGTGAACACCGGGGAGCTGTTTTTT.

The chain links TRBV5-6 to TRBJ2-3, with TRBD2 matching 12 bases. CDR1 SGHDT and CDR2 YYEEEE come from the germline V gene. V dropped 3 bases and J dropped 6; count of bases not matched to a gene: 5. The CDR3 covers 15 residues. The CDR3 DNA reads TGTGCCAGCAGCTCGACTAGCGGGGGTCAGGATACGCAGTATTTT. Translating gives CASSSTSGGQDTQYF. The whole variable domain, remainder taken from reference TRBV5-6 and TRBJ2-3, is DAGVTQSPTHLIKTRGQQVTLRCSPKSGHDTVSWYQQALGQGPQFIFQYYEEEERQRGNFPDRFSGHQFPNYSSELNVNALLLGDSALYLCASSSTSGGQDTQYFGPGTRLTVL.

The J gene is TRBJ1-3, the V gene TRBV30; unclear D gene. Germline CDR1 reads GTSNPN; CDR2 reads SVGIG (reference sequence). The length of the CDR3 is 15 residues. V lost 4 bases and J lost 0, with 13 bases in between. CDR3 sequence reads: CAWTGRPFSGNTIYF. CDR3 nucleotide sequence: TGTGCCTGGACTGGCAGGCCCTTCTCTGGAAACACCATATATTTT.

J is TRBJ1-3 and V is TRBV5-5; D call uncertain. The germline V and J ends were trimmed by 1 base and 4 bases, with 9 bases remaining between them. CDR3 length: 14 residues. CDR1 is SGHKS and CDR2 is YYEKEE in the germline V gene (reference sequence). CDR3 in amino acids: CASSLRVSGNTIYF. In DNA, the CDR3 is TGTGCCAGCAGCTTGCGGGTGTCAGGAAACACCATATATTTT.

This clone was seen only a few times. V and J are TRBV19 and TRBJ2-3; 7 bases line up with TRBD1. The CDR3 has 13 residues. Germline V gene lookup returns CDR1 LNHDA and CDR2 SQIVND (reference sequence). With 6 bases clipped from V and 0 bases from J, the junction kept 0 bases outside the gene matches. The DNA of the CDR3 is TGTGCCAGTAGGACAGGGAGCACAGATACGCAGTATTTT. Protein: CASRTGSTDTQYF. The full variable domain, with the rest looked up from reference TRBV19 and TRBJ2-3, is DGGITQSPKYLFRKEGQNVTLSCEQNLNHDAMYWYRQDPGQGLRLIYYSQIVNDFQKGDIAEGYSVSREKKESFPLTVTSAQKNPTAFYLCASRTGSTDTQYFGPGTRLTVL.

The CDR3 protein is CAWKGQGQETQYF. The CDR3 region has the DNA TGTGCCTGGAAGGGACAGGGTCAAGAGACCCAGTACTTC. The chain couples TRBV30 to TRBJ2-5, with 9 bases matching TRBD1. V was clipped by 4 bases and J by 2 bases; unmatched bases: 2. The CDR3 consists of 13 residues. Germline assignment: CDR1 GTSNPN and CDR2 SVGIG (reference sequence).

The rearrangement joins TRBV6-6 to TRBJ2-5, with a weak D call TRBD2 (5 bases). The CDR3 has 12 amino acids. Germline values: CDR1 MNHNY, CDR2 SVGAGI (reference sequence). Trimming removed 7 bases at V and 5 bases at J, with 11 bases between. DNA of the CDR3: TGTGCCAGCACCGAGGGCGGGGAGACCCAGTACTTC. It codes for CASTEGGETQYF.